Sequencing of this T cell receptor beta chain was carried out in a study of blood T cell repertoires in COVID-19. The CDR3 runs to 15 residues. With 4 bases clipped from V and 4 bases from J, the junction kept 6 bases outside the gene matches. Germline V gives CDR1 LGHNA, CDR2 YSLEER. In the original workflow: Amplification with reference gene primers provided the estimates of nucleated cell counts. Method: immunoSEQ multiplex PCR; TCRdb's copy keeps in-frame clones and lacks some. V and J calls plus clone size are reproduced from that table; the DNA served to infer D and trimming. The sample has 200,000 to 250,000 clones, roughly 80% seen once.

V and J are TRBV4-3 and TRBJ2-7, with 11 bases that match TRBD1. Sequencing was done on a sample of peripheral blood. This sequence was found in a human donor in a cohort sampled during active COVID-19. CDR3 in DNA: TGCGCCAGCAGCCCTTCGGACAGGGGGCCATACGAGCAGTACTTC. It yields the protein CASSPSDRGPYEQYF.